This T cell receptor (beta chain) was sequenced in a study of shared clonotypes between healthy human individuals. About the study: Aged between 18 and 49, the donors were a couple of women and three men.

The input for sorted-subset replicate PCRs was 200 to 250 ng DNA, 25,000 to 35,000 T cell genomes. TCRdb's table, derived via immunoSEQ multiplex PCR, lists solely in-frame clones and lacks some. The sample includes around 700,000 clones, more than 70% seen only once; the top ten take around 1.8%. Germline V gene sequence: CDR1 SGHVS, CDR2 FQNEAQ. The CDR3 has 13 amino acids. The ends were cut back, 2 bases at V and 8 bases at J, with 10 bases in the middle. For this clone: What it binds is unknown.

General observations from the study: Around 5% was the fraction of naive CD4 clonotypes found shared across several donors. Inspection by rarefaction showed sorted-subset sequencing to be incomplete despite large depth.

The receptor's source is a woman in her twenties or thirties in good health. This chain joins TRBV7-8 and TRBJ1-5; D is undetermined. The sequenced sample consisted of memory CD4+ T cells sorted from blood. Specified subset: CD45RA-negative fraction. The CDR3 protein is CASSLQRSKPQHF. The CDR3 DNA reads TGTGCCAGCAGCTTACAGAGGTCGAAGCCCCAGCATTTT.